This TCR beta chain is drawn from a study of blood T cells in healthy people across ages. A second PCR, run for about 7 to 12 cycles, used a sample-barcoded 5' primer plus a J-beta primer mix. Tags on each cDNA molecule came from a template-switch adaptor with 12 random nucleotides. TCRdb reprocessed the 5' RACE reads with MiXCR, giving one entry per CDR3 protein. The data show 650,000 to 800,000 distinct CDR3 sequences, under 45% seen once. Study-wide results and caveats: Underestimates were what the diversity estimates from one million T cells were considered to be. Relative to aged donors, long-lived donors carried more naive CD4+ cells and displayed higher diversity. With donor CMV status unknown, expanded clonotype changes were possibly confounded.

Note on this clonotype: Antigen: not known.

This CDR3 comprises 15 residues. Germline CDR1 reads DFQATT; CDR2 reads SNEGSKA (reference sequence). V was clipped by 6 bases and J by 5 bases; unmatched bases: 13. This clonotype was sampled from a man aged 60 to 69 in good health. Sequenced material: blood. The rearrangement joins TRBV20-1 to TRBJ2-5, with 9 nucleotides matching TRBD1. The CDR3 loop is CSATGTGLDWETQYF. The CDR3 DNA is TGCAGTGCCACCGGGACAGGGCTCGATTGGGAGACCCAGTACTTC.